This TCR beta chain originates from a study of blood T cell repertoires in COVID-19. Study-wide background: PBMCs, B-cell-depleted T cells, or T cells provided the cDNA or gDNA that made up the material.

In the source study's methods: Using reference gene primer amplification, nucleated cell counts were estimated. The table came from immunoSEQ multiplex PCR; TCRdb's copy has only in-frame clones and leaves some out. V, J and clone size are those of that table, while D and trimming were read from the DNA. The sample holds roughly 200,000 clones, approximately 86% seen once. Sequencing was done on a sample of peripheral blood. The receptor was isolated from a young man with active or convalescent COVID-19.

The CDR3 loop reads CASRLRTGFEQYF. The CDR3 DNA reads as TGTGCAAGTCGCTTACGGACAGGGTTTGAGCAGTACTTC. The chain couples TRBV12-2 to TRBJ2-7; the table calls TRBD1, which could not be checked here. TRBV12-2 is deemed a pseudogene. This CDR3 region has 13 residues.